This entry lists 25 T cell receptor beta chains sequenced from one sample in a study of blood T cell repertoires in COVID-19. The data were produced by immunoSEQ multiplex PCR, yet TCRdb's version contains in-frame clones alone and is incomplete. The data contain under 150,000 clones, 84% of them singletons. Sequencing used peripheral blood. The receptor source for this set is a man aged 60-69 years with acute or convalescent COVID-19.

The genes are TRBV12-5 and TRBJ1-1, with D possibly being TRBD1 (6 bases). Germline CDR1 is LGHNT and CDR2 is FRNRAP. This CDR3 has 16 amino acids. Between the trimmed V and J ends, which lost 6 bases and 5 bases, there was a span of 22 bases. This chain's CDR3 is CASGRRGQGQRTEAFF. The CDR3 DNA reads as TGTGCTAGTGGGCGCCGGGGCCAGGGGCAGAGAACTGAAGCTTTCTTT.

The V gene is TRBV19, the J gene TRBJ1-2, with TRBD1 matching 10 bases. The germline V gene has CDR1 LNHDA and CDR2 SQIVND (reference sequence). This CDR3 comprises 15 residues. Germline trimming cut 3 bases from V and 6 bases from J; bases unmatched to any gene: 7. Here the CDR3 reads CASSIDRGRRDGYTF. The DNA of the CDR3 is TGTGCCAGTAGTATCGACAGGGGGCGAAGGGATGGCTACACCTTC. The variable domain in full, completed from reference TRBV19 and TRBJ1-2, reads DGGITQSPKYLFRKEGQNVTLSCEQNLNHDAMYWYRQDPGQGLRLIYYSQIVNDFQKGDIAEGYSVSREKKESFPLTVTSAQKNPTAFYLCASSIDRGRRDGYTFGSGTRLTVV.

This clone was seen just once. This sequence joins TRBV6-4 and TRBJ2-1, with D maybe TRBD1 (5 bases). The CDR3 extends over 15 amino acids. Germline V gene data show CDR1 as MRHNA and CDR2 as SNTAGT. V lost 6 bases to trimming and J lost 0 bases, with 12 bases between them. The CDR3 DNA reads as TGTGCCAGCAGCAGTGACAGTGCCTCCTACAATGAGCAGTTCTTC. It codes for CASSSDSASYNEQFF.

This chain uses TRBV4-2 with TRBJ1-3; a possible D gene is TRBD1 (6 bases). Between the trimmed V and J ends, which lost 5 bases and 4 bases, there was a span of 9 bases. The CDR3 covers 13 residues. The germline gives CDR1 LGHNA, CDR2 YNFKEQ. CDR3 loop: CASSRGSGNTIYF. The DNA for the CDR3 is TGTGCCAGCAGCAGGGGGTCCGGAAACACCATATATTTT.

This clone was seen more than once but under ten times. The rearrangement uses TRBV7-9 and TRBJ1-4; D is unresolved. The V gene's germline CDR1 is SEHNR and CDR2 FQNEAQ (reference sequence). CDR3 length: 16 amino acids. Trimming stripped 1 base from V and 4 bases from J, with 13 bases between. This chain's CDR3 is CASSLDRPLSNEKLFF. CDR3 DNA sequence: TGTGCCAGCAGCTTAGACAGACCTCTCAGTAATGAAAAACTGTTTTTT.

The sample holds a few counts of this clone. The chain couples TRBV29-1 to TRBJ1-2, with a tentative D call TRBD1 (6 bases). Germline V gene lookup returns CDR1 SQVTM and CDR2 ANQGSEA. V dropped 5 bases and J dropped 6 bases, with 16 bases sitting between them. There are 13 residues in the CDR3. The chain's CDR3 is CSVLAGVIDGYTF. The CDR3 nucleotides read TGCAGCGTTCTAGCAGGGGTTATAGATGGCTACACCTTC.

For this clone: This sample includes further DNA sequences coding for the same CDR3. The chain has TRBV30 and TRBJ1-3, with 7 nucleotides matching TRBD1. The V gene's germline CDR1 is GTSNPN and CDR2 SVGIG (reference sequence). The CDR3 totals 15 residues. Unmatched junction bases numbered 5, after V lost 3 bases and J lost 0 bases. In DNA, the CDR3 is TGTGCCTGGAGCCGGGACAGCGGCTCTGGAAACACCATATATTTT. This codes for CAWSRDSGSGNTIYF. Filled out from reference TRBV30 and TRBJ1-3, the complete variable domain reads SQTIHQWPATLVQPVGSPLSLECTVEGTSNPNLYWYRQAAGRGLQLLFYSVGIGQISSEVPQNLSASRPQDRQFILSSKKLLLSDSGFYLCAWSRDSGSGNTIYFGEGSWLTVV.

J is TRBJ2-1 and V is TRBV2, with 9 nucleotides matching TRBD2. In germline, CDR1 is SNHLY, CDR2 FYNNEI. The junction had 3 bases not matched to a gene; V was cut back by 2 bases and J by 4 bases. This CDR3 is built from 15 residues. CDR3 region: CASSERTSVYNEQFF. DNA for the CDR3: TGTGCCAGCAGTGAAAGGACTAGCGTTTACAATGAGCAGTTCTTC.

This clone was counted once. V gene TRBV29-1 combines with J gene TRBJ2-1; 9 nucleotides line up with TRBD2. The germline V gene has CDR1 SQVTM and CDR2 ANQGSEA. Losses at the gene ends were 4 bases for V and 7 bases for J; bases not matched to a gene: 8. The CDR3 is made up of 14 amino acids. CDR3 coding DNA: TGCAGCGTTGTTGTGACTAGCGGCTCTAATGAGCAGTTCTTC. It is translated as CSVVVTSGSNEQFF.

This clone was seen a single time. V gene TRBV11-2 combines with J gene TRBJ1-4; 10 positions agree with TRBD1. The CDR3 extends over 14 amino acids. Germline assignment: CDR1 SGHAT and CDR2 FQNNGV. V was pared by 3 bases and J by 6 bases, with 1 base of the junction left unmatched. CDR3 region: CASSLGQGYEKLFF. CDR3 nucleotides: TGTGCCAGCAGCTTGGGACAGGGGTATGAAAAACTGTTTTTT. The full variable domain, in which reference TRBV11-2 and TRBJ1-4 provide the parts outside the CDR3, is EAGVAQSPRYKIIEKRQSVAFWCNPISGHATLYWYQQILGQGPKLLIQFQNNGVVDDSQLPKDRFSAERLKGVDSTLKIQPAKLEDSAVYLCASSLGQGYEKLFFGSGTQLSVL.

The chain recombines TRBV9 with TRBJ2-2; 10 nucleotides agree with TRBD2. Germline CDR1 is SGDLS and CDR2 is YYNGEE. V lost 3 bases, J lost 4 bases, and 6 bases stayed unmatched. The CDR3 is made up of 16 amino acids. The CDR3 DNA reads TGTGCCAGCAGCGCAAGCGGGAGGGCCCTCACCGGGGAGCTGTTTTTT. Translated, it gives CASSASGRALTGELFF. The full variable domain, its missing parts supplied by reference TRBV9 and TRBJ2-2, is DSGVTQTPKHLITATGQRVTLRCSPRSGDLSVYWYQQSLDQGLQFLIQYYNGEERAKGNILERFSAQQFPDLHSELNLSSLELGDSALYFCASSASGRALTGELFFGEGSRLTVL.

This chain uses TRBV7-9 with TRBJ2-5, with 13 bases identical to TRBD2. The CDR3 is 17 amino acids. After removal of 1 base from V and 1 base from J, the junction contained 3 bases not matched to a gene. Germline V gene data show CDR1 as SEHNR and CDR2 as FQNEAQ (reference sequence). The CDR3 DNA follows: TGTGCCAGCAGCTTAGTGGGGACTAGCGGGGTCCAAGAGACCCAGTACTTC. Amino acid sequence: CASSLVGTSGVQETQYF.

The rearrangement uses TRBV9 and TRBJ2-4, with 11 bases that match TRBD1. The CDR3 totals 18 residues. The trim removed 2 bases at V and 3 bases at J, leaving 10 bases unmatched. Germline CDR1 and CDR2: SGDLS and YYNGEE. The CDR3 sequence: CASSVSAGTGGDKNIQYF. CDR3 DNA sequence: TGTGCCAGCAGCGTGTCCGCCGGGACAGGGGGTGACAAAAACATTCAGTACTTC.

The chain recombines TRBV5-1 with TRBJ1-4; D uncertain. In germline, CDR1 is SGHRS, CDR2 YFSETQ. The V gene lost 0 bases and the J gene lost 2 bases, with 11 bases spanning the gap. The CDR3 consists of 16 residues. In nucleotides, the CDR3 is TGCGCCAGCAGCTTGGGAGGGCCGGGGACTAATGAAAAACTGTTTTTT. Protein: CASSLGGPGTNEKLFF.

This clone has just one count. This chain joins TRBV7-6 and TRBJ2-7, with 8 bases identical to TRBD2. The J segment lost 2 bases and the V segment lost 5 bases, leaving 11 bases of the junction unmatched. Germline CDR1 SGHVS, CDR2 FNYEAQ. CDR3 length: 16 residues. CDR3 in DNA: TGTGCCAGCAGCCCGCCGGGTAGCGGGGTAACCTACGAGCAGTACTTC. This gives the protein CASSPPGSGVTYEQYF. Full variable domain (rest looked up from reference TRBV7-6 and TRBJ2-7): GAGVSQSPRYKVTKRGQDVALRCDPISGHVSLYWYRQALGQGPEFLTYFNYEAQQDKSGLPNDRFSAERPEGSISTLTIQRTEQRDSAMYRCASSPPGSGVTYEQYFGPGTRLTVT.

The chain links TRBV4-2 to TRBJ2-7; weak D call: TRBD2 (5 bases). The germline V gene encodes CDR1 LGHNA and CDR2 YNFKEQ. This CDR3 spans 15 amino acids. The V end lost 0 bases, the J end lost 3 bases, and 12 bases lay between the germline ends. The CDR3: CASSQERVSDYEQYF. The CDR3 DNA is TGTGCCAGCAGCCAAGAGCGGGTGTCGGACTACGAGCAGTACTTC.

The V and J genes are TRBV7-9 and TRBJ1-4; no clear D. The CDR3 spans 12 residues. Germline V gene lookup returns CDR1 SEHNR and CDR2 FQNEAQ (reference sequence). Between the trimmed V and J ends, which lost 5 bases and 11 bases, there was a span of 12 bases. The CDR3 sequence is CASSRSPGKLFF. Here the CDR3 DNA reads TGTGCCAGCAGCAGGTCCCCGGGGAAACTGTTTTTT.

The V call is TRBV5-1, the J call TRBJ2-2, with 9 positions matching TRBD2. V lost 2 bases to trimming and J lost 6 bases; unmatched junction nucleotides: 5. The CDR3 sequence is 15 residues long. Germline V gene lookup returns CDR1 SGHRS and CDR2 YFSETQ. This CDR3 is CASSFQGLAAGELFF. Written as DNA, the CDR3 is TGCGCCAGCAGCTTTCAGGGACTAGCAGCCGGGGAGCTGTTTTTT.

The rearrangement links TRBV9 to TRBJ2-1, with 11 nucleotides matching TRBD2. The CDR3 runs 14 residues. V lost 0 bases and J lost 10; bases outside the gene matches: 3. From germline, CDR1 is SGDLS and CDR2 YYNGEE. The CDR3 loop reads CASSVGASGREQFF. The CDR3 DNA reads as TGTGCCAGCAGCGTAGGGGCTAGCGGGAGGGAGCAGTTCTTC.

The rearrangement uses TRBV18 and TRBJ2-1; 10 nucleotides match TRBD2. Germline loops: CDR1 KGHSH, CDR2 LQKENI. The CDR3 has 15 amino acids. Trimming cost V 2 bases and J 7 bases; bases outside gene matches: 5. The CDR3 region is CASSPVLAGANEQFF. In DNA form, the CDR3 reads TGTGCCAGCTCACCAGTCCTAGCGGGAGCGAATGAGCAGTTCTTC.

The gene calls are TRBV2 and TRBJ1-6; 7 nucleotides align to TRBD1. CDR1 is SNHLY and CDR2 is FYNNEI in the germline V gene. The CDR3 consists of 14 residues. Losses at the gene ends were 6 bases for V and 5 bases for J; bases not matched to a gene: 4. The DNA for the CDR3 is TGTGCCAGCAGGGCGGGACAGAATAATTCACCCCTCCACTTT. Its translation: CASRAGQNNSPLHF. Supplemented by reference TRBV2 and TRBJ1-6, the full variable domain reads EPEVTQTPSHQVTQMGQEVILRCVPISNHLYFYWYRQILGQKVEFLVSFYNNEISEKSEIFDDQFSVERPDGSNFTLKIRSTKLEDSAMYFCASRAGQNNSPLHFGNGTRLTVT.

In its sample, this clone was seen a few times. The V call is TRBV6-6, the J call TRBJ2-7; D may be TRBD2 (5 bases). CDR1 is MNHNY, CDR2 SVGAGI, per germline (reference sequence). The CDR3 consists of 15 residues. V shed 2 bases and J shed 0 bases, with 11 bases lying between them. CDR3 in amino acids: CASSYEGSISYEQYF. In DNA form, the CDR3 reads TGTGCCAGCAGTTACGAGGGCAGTATCTCCTACGAGCAGTACTTC.

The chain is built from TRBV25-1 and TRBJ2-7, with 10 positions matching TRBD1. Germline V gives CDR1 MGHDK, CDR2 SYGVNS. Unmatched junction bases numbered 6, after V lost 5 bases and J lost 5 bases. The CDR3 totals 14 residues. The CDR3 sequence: CASSPRQGANEQYF. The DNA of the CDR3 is TGTGCCAGCAGTCCGAGACAGGGGGCCAACGAGCAGTACTTC.

CDR3 in amino acids: CASSGGDLNTGELFF. CDR3 coding DNA: TGCGCCAGCAGCGGAGGGGACCTAAACACCGGGGAGCTGTTTTTT. J is TRBJ2-2 and V is TRBV5-1; possible D gene TRBD2, 6 bases. CDR1 is SGHRS, CDR2 YFSETQ, per germline. V was shortened by 4 bases and J by 2 bases, with 12 bases between the two germline ends. The CDR3 is 15 amino acids. The variable domain in full, with the rest retrieved from reference TRBV5-1 and TRBJ2-2, is KAGVTQTPRYLIKTRGQQVTLSCSPISGHRSVSWYQQTPGQGLQFLFEYFSETQRNKGNFPGRFSGRQFSNSRSEMNVSTLELGDSALYLCASSGGDLNTGELFFGEGSRLTVL.

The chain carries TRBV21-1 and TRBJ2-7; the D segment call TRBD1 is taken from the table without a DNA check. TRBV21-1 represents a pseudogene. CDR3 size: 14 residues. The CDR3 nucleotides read TGTGCCAGCAGCATGGGGACAGGAGGCTACGAGCAGTACTTC. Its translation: CASSMGTGGYEQYF.